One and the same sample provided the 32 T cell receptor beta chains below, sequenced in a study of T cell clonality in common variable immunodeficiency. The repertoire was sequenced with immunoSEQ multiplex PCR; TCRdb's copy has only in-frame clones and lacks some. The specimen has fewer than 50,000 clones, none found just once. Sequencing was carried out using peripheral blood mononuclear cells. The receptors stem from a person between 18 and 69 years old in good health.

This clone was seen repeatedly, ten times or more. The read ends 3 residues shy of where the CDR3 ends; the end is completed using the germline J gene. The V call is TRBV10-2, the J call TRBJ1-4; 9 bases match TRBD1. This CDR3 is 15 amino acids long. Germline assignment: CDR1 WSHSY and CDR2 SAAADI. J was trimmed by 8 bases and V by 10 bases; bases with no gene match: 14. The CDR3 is CATRRGQGHSEKLFF. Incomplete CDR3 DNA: TGCGCCACCCGGCGGGGACAGGGTCATAGCGAAAAA.

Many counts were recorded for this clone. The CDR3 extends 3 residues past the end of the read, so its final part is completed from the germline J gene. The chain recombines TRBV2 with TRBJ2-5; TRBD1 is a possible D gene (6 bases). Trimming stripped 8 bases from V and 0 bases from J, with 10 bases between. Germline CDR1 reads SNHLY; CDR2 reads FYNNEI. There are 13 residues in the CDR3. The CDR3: CASGRDNQETQYF. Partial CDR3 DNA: TGTGCCAGCGGCCGGGACAACCAAGAGACC.

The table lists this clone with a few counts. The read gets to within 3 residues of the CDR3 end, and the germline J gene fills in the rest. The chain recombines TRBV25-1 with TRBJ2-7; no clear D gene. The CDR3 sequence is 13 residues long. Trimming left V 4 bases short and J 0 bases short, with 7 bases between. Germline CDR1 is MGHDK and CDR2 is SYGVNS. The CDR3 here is CASSGLSSYEQYF. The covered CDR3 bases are TGTGCCAGCAGTGGCCTTAGCTCCTACGAG.

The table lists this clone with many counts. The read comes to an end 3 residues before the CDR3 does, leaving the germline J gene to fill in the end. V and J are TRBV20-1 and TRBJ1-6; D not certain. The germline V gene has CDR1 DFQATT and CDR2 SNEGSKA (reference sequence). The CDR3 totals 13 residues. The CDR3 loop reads CSPERGVYTTLHF. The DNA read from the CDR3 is TGCAGTCCCGAAAGAGGAGTTTACACTACC.

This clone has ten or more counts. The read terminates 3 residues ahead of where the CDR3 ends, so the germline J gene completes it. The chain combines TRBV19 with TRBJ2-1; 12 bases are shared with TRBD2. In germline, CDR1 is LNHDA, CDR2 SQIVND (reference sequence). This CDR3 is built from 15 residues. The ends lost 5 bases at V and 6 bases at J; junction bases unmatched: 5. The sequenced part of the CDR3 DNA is TGTGCCAGTAGTGCATCTAGCGGGAGGGTCAATGAG. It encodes CASSASSGRVNE. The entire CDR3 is CASSASSGRVNEQFF.

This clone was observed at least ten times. The covered CDR3 bases are TGTGCCAGCAGGGACGGAACAGGGGGCCGGGAGACC. Translating gives CASRDGTGGRET. In full, the CDR3 is CASRDGTGGRETQYF. The chain joins TRBV5-4 to TRBJ2-5, with 9 bases that match TRBD1. From the germline J gene comes the end of the CDR3, since the read stops 3 residues before it. CDR1 is SGHNT, CDR2 YYREEE, per germline (reference sequence). V shed 5 bases, J shed 5 bases, and the junction held 10 bases outside the gene matches. The CDR3 is 15 residues long.

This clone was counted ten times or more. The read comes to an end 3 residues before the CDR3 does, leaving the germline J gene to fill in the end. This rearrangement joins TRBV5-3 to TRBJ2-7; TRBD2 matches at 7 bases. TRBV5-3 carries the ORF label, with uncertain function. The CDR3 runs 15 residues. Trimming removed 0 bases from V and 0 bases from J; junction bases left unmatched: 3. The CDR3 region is CARSLGSGNSYEQYF. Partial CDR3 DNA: TGTGCCAGAAGCTTGGGGAGCGGGAACTCCTACGAG.

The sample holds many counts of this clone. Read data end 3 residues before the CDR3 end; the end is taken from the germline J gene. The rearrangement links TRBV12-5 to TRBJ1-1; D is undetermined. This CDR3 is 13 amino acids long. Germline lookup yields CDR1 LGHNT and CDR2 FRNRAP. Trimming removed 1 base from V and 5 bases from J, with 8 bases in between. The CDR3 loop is CASGLGGGTEAFF. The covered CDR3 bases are TGTGCTAGTGGTTTGGGCGGAGGAACTGAA.

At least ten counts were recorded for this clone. The part of the CDR3 DNA that was read is TGCGCCAGCAGCTTGGGCCTGGGCCAACCC. Encoded protein: CASSLGLGQP. The full CDR3 protein is CASSLGLGQPQHF. The V and J genes are TRBV5-1 and TRBJ1-5, with D unclear. The CDR3 end falls 3 residues outside the read, so it is completed with the germline J gene. The germline CDR1 and CDR2 sequences are SGHRS and YFSETQ. The CDR3 totals 13 residues.

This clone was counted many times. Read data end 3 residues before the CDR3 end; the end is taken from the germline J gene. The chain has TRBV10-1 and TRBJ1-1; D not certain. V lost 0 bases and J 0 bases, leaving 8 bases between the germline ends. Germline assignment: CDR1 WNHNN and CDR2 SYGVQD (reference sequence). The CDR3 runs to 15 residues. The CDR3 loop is CASSESTEVNTEAFF. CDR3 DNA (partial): TGCGCCAGCAGTGAGTCTACAGAAGTGAACACTGAA.

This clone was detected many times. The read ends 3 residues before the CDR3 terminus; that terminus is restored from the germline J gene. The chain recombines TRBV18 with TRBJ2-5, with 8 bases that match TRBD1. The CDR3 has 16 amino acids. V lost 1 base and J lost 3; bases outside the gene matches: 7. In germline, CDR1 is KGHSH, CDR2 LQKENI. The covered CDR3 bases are TGTGCCAGCTCACCACGGACAGGGAGTACCAAAGAGACC. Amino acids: CASSPRTGSTKET. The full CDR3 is CASSPRTGSTKETQYF. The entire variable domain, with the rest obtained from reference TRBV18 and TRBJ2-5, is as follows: NAGVMQNPRHLVRRRGQEARLRCSPMKGHSHVYWYRQLPEEGLKFMVYLQKENIIDESGMPKERFSAEFPKEGPSILRIQQVVRGDSAAYFCASSPRTGSTKETQYFGPGTRLLVL.

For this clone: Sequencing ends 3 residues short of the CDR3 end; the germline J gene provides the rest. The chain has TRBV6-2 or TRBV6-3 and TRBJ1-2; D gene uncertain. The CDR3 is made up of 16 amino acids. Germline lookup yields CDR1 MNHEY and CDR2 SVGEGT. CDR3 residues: CASSYHRLAGNNDYTF. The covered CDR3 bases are TGTGCCAGCAGTTACCACCGACTAGCGGGAAACAATGAC.

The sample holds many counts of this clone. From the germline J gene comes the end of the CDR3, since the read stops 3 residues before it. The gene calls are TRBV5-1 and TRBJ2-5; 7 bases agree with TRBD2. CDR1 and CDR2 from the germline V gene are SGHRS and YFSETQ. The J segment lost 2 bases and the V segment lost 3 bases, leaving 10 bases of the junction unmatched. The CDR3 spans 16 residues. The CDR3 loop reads CASSSGTKYIQETQYF. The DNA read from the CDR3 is TGCGCCAGCAGCTCCGGGACTAAGTACATTCAAGAGACC.

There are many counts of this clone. CDR3 loop: CASSQFDRAWDQPQHF. The CDR3 bases that were read are TGTGCCAGCTCACAATTCGACAGGGCCTGGGATCAGCCC. The rearrangement links TRBV18 to TRBJ1-5; 7 bases match TRBD1. The sequence runs out 3 residues before the end of the CDR3; the remainder is reconstructed from the germline J gene. Trimming removed 4 bases from V and 5 bases from J; junction bases left unmatched: 11. CDR3 size: 16 residues. Germline CDR1 is KGHSH and CDR2 is LQKENI. The whole variable domain, remainder taken from reference TRBV18 and TRBJ1-5, is NAGVMQNPRHLVRRRGQEARLRCSPMKGHSHVYWYRQLPEEGLKFMVYLQKENIIDESGMPKERFSAEFPKEGPSILRIQQVVRGDSAAYFCASSQFDRAWDQPQHFGDGTRLSIL.

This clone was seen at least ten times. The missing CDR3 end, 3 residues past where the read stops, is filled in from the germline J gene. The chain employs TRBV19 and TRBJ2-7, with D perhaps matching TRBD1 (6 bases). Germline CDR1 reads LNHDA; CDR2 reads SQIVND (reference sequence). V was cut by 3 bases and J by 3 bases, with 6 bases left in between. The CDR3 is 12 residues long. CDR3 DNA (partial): TGTGCCAGTAGTATGACAGGCTACGAG. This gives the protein CASSMTGYE. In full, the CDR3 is CASSMTGYEQYF.

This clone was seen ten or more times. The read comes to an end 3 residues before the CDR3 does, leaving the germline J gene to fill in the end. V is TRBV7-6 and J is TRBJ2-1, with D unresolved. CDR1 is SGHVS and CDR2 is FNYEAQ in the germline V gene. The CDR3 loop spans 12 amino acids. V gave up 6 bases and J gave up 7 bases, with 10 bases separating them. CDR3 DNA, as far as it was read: TGTGCCAGCAGTCCCGGCAGGAATGAG. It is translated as CASSPGRNE. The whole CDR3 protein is CASSPGRNEQFF.

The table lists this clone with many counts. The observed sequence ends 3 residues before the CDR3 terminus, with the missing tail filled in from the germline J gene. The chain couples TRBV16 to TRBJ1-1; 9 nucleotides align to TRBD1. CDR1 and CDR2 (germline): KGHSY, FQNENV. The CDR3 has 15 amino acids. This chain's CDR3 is CASSRLGQGKSEAFF. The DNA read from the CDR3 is TGTGCCAGCAGCCGATTGGGACAGGGTAAATCCGAG.

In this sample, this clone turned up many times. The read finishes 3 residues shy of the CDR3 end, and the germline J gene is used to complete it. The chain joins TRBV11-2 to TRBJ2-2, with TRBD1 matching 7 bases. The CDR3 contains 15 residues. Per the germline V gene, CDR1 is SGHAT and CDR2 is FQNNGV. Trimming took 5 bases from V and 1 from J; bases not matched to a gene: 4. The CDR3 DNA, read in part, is TGTGCCAGCAGCACCCACAGGGGGAACACCGGGGAG. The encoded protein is CASSTHRGNTGE. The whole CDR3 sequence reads CASSTHRGNTGELFF. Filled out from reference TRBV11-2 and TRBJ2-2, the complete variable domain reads EAGVAQSPRYKIIEKRQSVAFWCNPISGHATLYWYQQILGQGPKLLIQFQNNGVVDDSQLPKDRFSAERLKGVDSTLKIQPAKLEDSAVYLCASSTHRGNTGELFFGEGSRLTVL.

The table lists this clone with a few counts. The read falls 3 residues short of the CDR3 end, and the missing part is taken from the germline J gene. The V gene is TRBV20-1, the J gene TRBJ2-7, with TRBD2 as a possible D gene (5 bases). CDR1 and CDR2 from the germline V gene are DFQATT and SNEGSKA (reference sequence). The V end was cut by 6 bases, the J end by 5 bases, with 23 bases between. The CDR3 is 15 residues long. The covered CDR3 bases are TGCAGTGCCAATGTAAGGAGTAAGGTCGGGGACGAG. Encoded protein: CSANVRSKVGDE. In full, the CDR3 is CSANVRSKVGDEQYF.

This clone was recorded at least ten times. Incomplete CDR3 DNA: TGTGCCAGCAGCTTGCGACAGGGAAGTTTCAATGAG. Translation gives CASSLRQGSFNE. The full CDR3 reads CASSLRQGSFNEQFF. This chain connects TRBV7-9 to TRBJ2-1, with 7 bases fitting TRBD1. The read gets to within 3 residues of the CDR3 end, and the germline J gene fills in the rest. V trimming: 3 bases; J trimming: 6 bases; junction bases outside the gene matches: 8. Germline CDR1 is SEHNR and CDR2 is FQNEAQ (reference sequence). The CDR3 sequence is 15 residues long.

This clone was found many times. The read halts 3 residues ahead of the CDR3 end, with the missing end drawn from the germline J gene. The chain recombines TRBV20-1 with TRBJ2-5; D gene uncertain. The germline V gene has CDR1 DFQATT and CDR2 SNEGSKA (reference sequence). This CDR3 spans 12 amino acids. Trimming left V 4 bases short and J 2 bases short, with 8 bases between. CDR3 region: CSATDLQETQYF. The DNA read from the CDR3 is TGCAGTGCTACAGACTTGCAAGAGACC.

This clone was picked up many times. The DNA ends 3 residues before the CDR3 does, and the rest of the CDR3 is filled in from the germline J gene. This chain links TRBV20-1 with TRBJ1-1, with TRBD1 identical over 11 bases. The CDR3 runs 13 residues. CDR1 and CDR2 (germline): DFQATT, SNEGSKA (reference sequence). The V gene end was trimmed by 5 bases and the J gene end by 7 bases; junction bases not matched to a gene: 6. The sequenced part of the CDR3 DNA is TGCAGTGCTTTCCGGACAGGGGGCTATGAA. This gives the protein CSAFRTGGYE. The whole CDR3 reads CSAFRTGGYEAFF.

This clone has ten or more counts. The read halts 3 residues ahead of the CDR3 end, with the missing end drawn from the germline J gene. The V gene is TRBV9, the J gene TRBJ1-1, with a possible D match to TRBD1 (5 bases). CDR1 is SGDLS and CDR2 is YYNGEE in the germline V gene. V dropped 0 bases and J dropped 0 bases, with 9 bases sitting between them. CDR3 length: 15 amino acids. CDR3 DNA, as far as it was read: TGTGCCAGCAGCGTAGACGGGGGGATGAACACTGAA. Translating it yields CASSVDGGMNTE. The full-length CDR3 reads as CASSVDGGMNTEAFF.

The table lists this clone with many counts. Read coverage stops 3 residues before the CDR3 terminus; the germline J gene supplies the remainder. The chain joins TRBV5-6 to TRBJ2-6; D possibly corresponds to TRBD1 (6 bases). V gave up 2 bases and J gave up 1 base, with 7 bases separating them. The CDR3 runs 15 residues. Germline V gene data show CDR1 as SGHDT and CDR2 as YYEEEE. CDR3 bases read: TGTGCCAGCAGCTTTCAGGGGTCTGGGGCCAACGTC. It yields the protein CASSFQGSGANV. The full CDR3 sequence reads CASSFQGSGANVLTF.

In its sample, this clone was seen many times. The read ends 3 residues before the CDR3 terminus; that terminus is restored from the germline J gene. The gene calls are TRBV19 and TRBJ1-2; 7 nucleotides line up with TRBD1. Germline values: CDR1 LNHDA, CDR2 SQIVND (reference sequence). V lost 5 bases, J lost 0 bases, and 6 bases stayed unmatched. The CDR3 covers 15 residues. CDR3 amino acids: CASSFGQASNYGYTF. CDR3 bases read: TGTGCCAGTAGTTTCGGACAGGCCTCTAACTATGGC.

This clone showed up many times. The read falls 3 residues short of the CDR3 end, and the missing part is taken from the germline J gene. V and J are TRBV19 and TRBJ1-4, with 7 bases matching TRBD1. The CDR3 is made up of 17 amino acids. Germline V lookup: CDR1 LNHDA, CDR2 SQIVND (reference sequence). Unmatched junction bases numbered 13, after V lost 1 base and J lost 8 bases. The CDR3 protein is CASSIVRQDRHGEKLFF. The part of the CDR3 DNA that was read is TGTGCCAGTAGTATAGTTCGACAGGACAGGCATGGGGAAAAA. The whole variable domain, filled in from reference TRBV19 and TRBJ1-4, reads DGGITQSPKYLFRKEGQNVTLSCEQNLNHDAMYWYRQDPGQGLRLIYYSQIVNDFQKGDIAEGYSVSREKKESFPLTVTSAQKNPTAFYLCASSIVRQDRHGEKLFFGSGTQLSVL.

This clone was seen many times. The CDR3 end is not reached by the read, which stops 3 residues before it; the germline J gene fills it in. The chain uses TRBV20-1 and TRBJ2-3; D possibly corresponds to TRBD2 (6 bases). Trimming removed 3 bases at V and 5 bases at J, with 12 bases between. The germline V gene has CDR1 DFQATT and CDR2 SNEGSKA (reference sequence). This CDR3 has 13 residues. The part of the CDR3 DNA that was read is TGCAGTGCTAGTCGCGGGATTCTAGATACG. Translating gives CSASRGILDT. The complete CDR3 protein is CSASRGILDTQYF.

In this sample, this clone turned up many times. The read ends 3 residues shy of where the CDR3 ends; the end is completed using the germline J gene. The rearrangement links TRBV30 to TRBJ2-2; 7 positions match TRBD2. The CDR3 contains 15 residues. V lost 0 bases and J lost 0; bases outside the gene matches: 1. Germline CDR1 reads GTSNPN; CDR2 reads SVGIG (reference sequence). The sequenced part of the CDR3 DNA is TGTGCCTGGAGTGTAGCGGGATCGAACACCGGGGAG. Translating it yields CAWSVAGSNTGE. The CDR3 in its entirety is CAWSVAGSNTGELFF. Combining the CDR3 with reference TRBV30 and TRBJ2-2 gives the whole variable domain SQTIHQWPATLVQPVGSPLSLECTVEGTSNPNLYWYRQAAGRGLQLLFYSVGIGQISSEVPQNLSASRPQDRQFILSSKKLLLSDSGFYLCAWSVAGSNTGELFFGEGSRLTVL.

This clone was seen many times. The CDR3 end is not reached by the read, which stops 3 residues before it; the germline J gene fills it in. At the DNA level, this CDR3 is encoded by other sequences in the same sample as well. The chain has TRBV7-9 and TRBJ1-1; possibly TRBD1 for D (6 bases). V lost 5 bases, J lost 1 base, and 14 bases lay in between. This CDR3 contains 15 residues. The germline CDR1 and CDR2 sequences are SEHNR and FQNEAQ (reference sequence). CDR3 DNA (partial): TGTGCCAGCAGCCCACCCACAGGGTCGAACACTGAA. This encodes CASSPPTGSNTE. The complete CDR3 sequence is CASSPPTGSNTEAFF.

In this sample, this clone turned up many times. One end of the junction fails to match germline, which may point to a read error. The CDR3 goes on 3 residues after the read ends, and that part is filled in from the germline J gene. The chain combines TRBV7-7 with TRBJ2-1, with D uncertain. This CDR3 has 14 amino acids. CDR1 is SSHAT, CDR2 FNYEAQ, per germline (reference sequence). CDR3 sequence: CASSLGGSYNEQFF. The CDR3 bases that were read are TGTGCTAGCAGCTTAGGCGGTTCCTACAATGAG.

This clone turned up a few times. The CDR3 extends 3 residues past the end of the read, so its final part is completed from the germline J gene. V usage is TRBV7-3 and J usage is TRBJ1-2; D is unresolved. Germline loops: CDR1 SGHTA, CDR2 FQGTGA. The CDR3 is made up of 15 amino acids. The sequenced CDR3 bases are TGTGCCAGCAGCTTAGGGCGGGGAAGCACAGATACC. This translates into CASSLGRGSTDT. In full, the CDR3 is CASSLGRGSTDTYTF.

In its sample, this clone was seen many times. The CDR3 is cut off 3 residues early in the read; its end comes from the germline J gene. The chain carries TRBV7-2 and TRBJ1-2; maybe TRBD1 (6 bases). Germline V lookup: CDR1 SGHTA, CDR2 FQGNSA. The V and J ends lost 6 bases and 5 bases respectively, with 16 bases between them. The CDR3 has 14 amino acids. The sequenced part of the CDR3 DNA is TGTGCCAGCAGGGAAGGGGGGGAAATATATGGC. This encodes CASREGGEIYG. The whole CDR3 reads CASREGGEIYGYTF.